This T cell receptor (beta chain) derives from a study of vaccination effects on CD4 cells after COVID-19. For the study at large: Post-vaccine sampling occurred a median 72 days after the second dose.

Before sequencing, viral peptide pools were used by the ViraFEST assay to expand antigen-specific CD4+ T cells. Scientists isolated CD4+ T cells after an approximately 10-day culture period ended. Of the BNT162b2 and mRNA-1273 vaccines, participants received two doses of one or the other. Cultivation was performed at two million PBMC per well with around 9.3 IU/ml IL-2 and approximately 9.2 ug/ml peptides added. V lost 0 bases to trimming and J lost 5 bases; unmatched junction nucleotides: 9. Germline values: CDR1 SGHRS, CDR2 YFSETQ. This CDR3 is built from 16 residues. The sample holds one count of this clone. The antigen is not known. Generated by immunoSEQ multiplex PCR, the TCRdb table keeps only in-frame clones and is missing some. The top ten clones hold about 15% of a sample with about 30,000 clones, around 67% of them seen once.

The specimen was CD4+ T cells from PBMCs cultured with HCoV-229E spike peptides, collected after COVID-19 vaccination. The rearrangement uses TRBV5-1 and TRBJ2-3; 7 bases match TRBD2. The sequence was obtained from a human donor who received a COVID-19 vaccine. Here the CDR3 DNA reads TGCGCCAGCAGCTTGGGGCATGGGGCGGGGGAAGATACGCAGTATTTT. Translation gives CASSLGHGAGEDTQYF. The full variable domain, in which reference TRBV5-1 and TRBJ2-3 provide the parts outside the CDR3, is KAGVTQTPRYLIKTRGQQVTLSCSPISGHRSVSWYQQTPGQGLQFLFEYFSETQRNKGNFPGRFSGRQFSNSRSEMNVSTLELGDSALYLCASSLGHGAGEDTQYFGPGTRLTVL.